This T cell receptor beta chain was sequenced during a study of CD8 T cells in Susac syndrome. Overall study: Patients with Susac syndrome were, at the time of blood collection, therapy-naive, maintained on corticosteroids, or maintained on intravenous immunoglobulin alone. Broader study findings: Susac syndrome CD8+ repertoires were clonally expanded, most strongly in CD8+ TEMRA cells.

The authors reverse transcribed 0.5 to 1 ug RNA with random hexamers. Amplification of TCR beta CDR3 used immunoSEQ multiplex PCR across 54 Vbeta and 13 Jbeta. TCRdb itself ran the immunoSEQ multiplex PCR reads through MiXCR, one entry per CDR3 protein. The table records approximately 80,000 distinct CDR3 sequences, roughly 95% of them present only once. The CDR3 contains 16 residues. The germline V and J ends were trimmed by 5 bases and 7 bases, with 24 bases remaining between them. Germline assignment: CDR1 SEHNR and CDR2 FQNEAQ (reference sequence). With respect to this clonotype: Its specificity is not known.

Isolation of CD8+ and CD4+ T cells was performed negatively, whereas enrichment of TEMRA cells was done by FACS. The TCR was taken from a human donor with Susac syndrome. The genes are TRBV7-9 and TRBJ2-7; D is possibly TRBD2 (7 bases). The sequenced material came from CD8+ T cells from PBMCs. CDR3 sequence reads: CASSALVGGRGREQYF. DNA of the CDR3: TGTGCCAGCAGCGCACTAGTCGGGGGGCGGGGAAGGGAGCAGTACTTC.